This is a list of T cell receptor beta chains from one sample in a study of blood T cell repertoires in COVID-19. Measured with immunoSEQ multiplex PCR; TCRdb has only the in-frame clones, and not every one. The profile shows over 60,000 clones, around 90% of them singletons. The specimen was peripheral blood. All receptors come from a man aged 50 to 59 with COVID-19, enrolled during active disease. Each CDR3 is given with its conserved first and last residue. The D gene is left open where the match is weak. Rows give clone size only sometimes, using once, few, many, or a class for an expanded clone.

v_call	j_call	d_call	clone_size	cdr3_length	cdr3_nt	cdr3_aa
TRBV6-4	TRBJ1-2	TRBD1	NA	17	TGTGCCAGCGCTCACCCTCTTCAGTTAAGACAGGGTGAGGACTACACCTTC	CASAHPLQLRQGEDYTF
TRBV18	TRBJ2-7	TRBD2	NA	15	TGTGCCAGCTCACCACCAACTAGCGGGAGCAACGAGCAGTACTTC	CASSPPTSGSNEQYF
TRBV10-3	TRBJ2-7	NA	NA	17	TGTGCCATCAGTGAGTCGGGGGGTTTGGGGTTAAGGAACGAGCAGTACTTC	CAISESGGLGLRNEQYF
TRBV6-6	TRBJ2-2	NA	NA	15	TGTGCCAGCAGTTACCTCCCCGGAGACAGCGGGGAGCTGTTTTTT	CASSYLPGDSGELFF
TRBV9	TRBJ1-1	TRBD1	once	13	TGTGCCAGCAGCGTGGACAGGGACCCTGAAGCTTTCTTT	CASSVDRDPEAFF
TRBV5-1	TRBJ2-7	NA	few	18	TGCGCCAGCAGCCCCCGAGCGAGTCTATCAGAGATAGGGGACGAGCAGTACTTC	CASSPRASLSEIGDEQYF
TRBV9	TRBJ2-1	TRBD2	few	17	TGTGCCAGCAGCGTAGGTAGCGGGAGGAGCTCCTACAATGAGCAGTTCTTC	CASSVGSGRSSYNEQFF
TRBV3-1/TRBV3-2	TRBJ1-3	NA	NA	14	TGTGCCAGCAGCGACAGAGGGGGAGGAAACACCATATATTTT	CASSDRGGGNTIYF
TRBV5-4	TRBJ2-7	TRBD2	NA	15	TGTGCCAGCAGCTTAGCTAGCGGGAGTTCCTACGAGCAGTACTTC	CASSLASGSSYEQYF
TRBV24-1	TRBJ2-3	NA	once	15	TGTGCCACCAGTTACGGCGGGACCTACACAGATACGCAGTATTTT	CATSYGGTYTDTQYF
TRBV11-2	TRBJ2-3	TRBD2	NA	15	TGTGCCAGCAGACCTACTAGCGGCTTCACCTATACGCAGTATTTT	CASRPTSGFTYTQYF
TRBV4-1	TRBJ2-3	TRBD2	NA	13	TGCGCCAGCAGCCAAGATAGGGCTAGCGGGAAGTATTTT	CASSQDRASGKYF
TRBV19	TRBJ1-6	NA	few	17	TGTGCCAGTTCCCGGGACAACACCTCGGGGTATAATTCACCCCTCCACTTT	CASSRDNTSGYNSPLHF
TRBV9	TRBJ2-5	TRBD2	NA	16	TGTGCCAGCAGCGCCATGACTAGCGGATCTCAAGAGACCCAGTACTTC	CASSAMTSGSQETQYF
TRBV28	TRBJ1-2	TRBD1	NA	13	TGTGCCAGCAGTGAACAGGGGCACTATGGCTACACCTTC	CASSEQGHYGYTF
TRBV5-1	TRBJ2-1	NA	NA	15	TGCGCCAGCAGCTTGGAAGAGGCCTCCTACAATGAGCAGTTCTTC	CASSLEEASYNEQFF
TRBV7-9	TRBJ2-7	TRBD1	NA	14	TGTGCCAGCAGCTCCCCCGACAGGGCCAACGAGCAGTACTTC	CASSSPDRANEQYF
TRBV10-3	TRBJ1-1	TRBD1	NA	14	TGTGCCATCAGCCGACAGGGGGCCAACACTGAAGCTTTCTTT	CAISRQGANTEAFF
TRBV30	TRBJ2-7	TRBD1	NA	14	TGTGCCTGGAGCCGAGGGGGCGCCTCCTACGAGCAGTACTTC	CAWSRGGASYEQYF
TRBV29-1	TRBJ2-2	TRBD1	NA	14	TGCAGCGTGTCCGGGACAGGGGGTCCCGGGGAGCTGTTTTTT	CSVSGTGGPGELFF
TRBV7-2	TRBJ1-2	NA	few	13	TGTGCCAGCAGCTTAGCGAGGAGGTTCGGCTACACCTTC	CASSLARRFGYTF
TRBV14	TRBJ1-5	NA	NA	14	TGTGCCAGCAGCCACAGTTGGCGCAATCAGCCCCAGCATTTT	CASSHSWRNQPQHF
TRBV27	TRBJ1-1	TRBD1	NA	12	TGTGCCAGCGGGACAGCTAACACTGAAGCTTTCTTT	CASGTANTEAFF